These 3 T cell receptor beta chains share one sample of origin, sequenced in a study of blood T cells in healthy people across ages. Combining a sample-barcoded 5' primer with a J-beta primer mix, a second PCR ran for about 7 to 12 cycles. TCRdb independently ran MiXCR on the 5' RACE reads; one entry per CDR3 protein. The repertoire includes over 950,000 distinct CDR3 sequences, around two fifths of them detected once, and around 13% sits in the top ten. The sample was blood. These receptors originate from a young man in good health.

V gene TRBV6-1 combines with J gene TRBJ2-1; 9 nucleotides match TRBD1. The end of the DNA is better explained by TRBJ2-7, so the J call may be wrong. The CDR3 spans 20 residues. Germline V lookup: CDR1 MNHNS, CDR2 SASEGT. The CDR3 region has the DNA TGTGCCAGCCAGGTAGTAAGGGGACAGGGTAAACAGAGCCCCTACAATGAGCAGTACTTC. This encodes CASQVVRGQGKQSPYNEQYF.

The chain has TRBV20-1 and TRBJ1-2; no reliable D call. The CDR3 runs 11 residues. Trimming stripped 8 bases from V and 6 bases from J, with 13 bases between. The V gene's germline CDR1 is DFQATT and CDR2 SNEGSKA (reference sequence). Here the CDR3 DNA reads TGCAGTACACCTGGACCTAATGGCTACACCTTC. It translates to CSTPGPNGYTF.

In its sample, this clonotype was seen a few times. This chain uses TRBV12-3 or TRBV12-4 with TRBJ1-2; D not certain. Trimming took 3 bases from V and 10 from J, leaving 15 bases between them. CDR3 length: 13 residues. The chain's CDR3 is CASSFGFPGTYTF. DNA for the CDR3: TGTGCCAGCAGTTTCGGGTTTCCGGGAACCTACACCTTC.